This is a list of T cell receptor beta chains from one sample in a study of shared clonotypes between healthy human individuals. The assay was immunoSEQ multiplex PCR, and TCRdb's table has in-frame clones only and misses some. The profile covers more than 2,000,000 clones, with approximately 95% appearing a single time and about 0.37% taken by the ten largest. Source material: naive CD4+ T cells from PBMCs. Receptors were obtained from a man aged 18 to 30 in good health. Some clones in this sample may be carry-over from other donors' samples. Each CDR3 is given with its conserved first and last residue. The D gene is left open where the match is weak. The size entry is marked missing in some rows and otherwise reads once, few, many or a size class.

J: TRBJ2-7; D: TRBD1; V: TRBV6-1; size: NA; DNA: TGTGCCAGCAGTGAAAGGGGGACAGGGGGTGGCGAGCAGTACTTC; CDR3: CASSERGTGGGEQYF
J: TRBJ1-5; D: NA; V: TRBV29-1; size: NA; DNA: TGCAGCATAGGGACCGGTCTTAATCAGCCCCAGCATTTT; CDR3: CSIGTGLNQPQHF
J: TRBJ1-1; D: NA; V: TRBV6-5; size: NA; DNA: TGTGCCAGCAGTCCCTGGGGAGTATCCGAAGCTTTCTTT; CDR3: CASSPWGVSEAFF
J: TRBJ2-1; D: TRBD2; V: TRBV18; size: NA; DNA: TGTGCCAGCTCCCCCACTAGCGGGAGCATCAATGAGCAGTTCTTC; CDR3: CASSPTSGSINEQFF
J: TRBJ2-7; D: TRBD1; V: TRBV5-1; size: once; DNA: TGCGCCAGCAGCTGGGGACAGGGGAATCTCGGCGAGCAGTACTTC; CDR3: CASSWGQGNLGEQYF
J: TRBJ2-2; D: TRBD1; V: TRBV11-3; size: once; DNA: TGTGCCAGCAGCTTAGTGGGACAGGGGACCACCGGGGAGCTGTTTTTT; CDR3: CASSLVGQGTTGELFF
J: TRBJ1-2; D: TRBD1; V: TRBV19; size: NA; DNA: TGTGCCAGTAGTATACAGGGGGACTCTAACTATGGCTACACCTTC; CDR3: CASSIQGDSNYGYTF
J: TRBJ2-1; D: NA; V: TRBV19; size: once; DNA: TGTGCCAGTGCAGGGTGGAATGAGCAGTTCTTC; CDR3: CASAGWNEQFF
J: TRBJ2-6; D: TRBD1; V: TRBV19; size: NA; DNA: TGTGCCAGTAGCCCGGACAGGGGGCCTGGGGCCAACGTCCTGACTTTC; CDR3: CASSPDRGPGANVLTF
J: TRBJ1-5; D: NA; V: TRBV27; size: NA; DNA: TGTGCCAGCAGTCACAGGGTGGGTGGCAATCAGCCCCAGCATTTT; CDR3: CASSHRVGGNQPQHF
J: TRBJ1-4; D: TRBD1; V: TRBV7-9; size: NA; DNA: TGTGCCAGCAGCTATACAGGGGAAGAAAAACTGTTTTTT; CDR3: CASSYTGEEKLFF
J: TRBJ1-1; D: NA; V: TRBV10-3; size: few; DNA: TGTGCCATCAGTGAGTTTTTCACTGAAGCTTTCTTT; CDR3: CAISEFFTEAFF
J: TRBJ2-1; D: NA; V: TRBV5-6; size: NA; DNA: TGTGCCAGCAACCAGGGTCGCTCCTACAATGAGCAGTTCTTC; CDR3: CASNQGRSYNEQFF
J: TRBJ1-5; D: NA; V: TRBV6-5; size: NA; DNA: TGTGCCAGCAGTTCCCCCAATCAGCCCCAGCATTTT; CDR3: CASSSPNQPQHF
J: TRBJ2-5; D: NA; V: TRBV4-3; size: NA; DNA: TGCGCCAGCAGCCGAGCATTAGGGGAGACCCAGTACTTC; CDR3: CASSRALGETQYF
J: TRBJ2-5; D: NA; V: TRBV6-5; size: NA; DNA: TGTGCCAGCAGTTACTCGCTAGGTGGAGAGACCCAGTACTTC; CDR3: CASSYSLGGETQYF
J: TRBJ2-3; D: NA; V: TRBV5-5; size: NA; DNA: TGTGCCAGCTCGTACGTCGTGTCTGGAACAGTAGATACGCAGTATTTT; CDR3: CASSYVVSGTVDTQYF
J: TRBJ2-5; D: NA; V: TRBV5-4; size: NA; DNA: TGTGCCAGCAGCTTGGGTCGGCAAGAGACCCAGTACTTC; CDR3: CASSLGRQETQYF
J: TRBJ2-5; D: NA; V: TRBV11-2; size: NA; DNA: TGTGCCAGCAGCTTACGCCAGGGGACCCAAGAGACCCAGTACTTC; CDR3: CASSLRQGTQETQYF
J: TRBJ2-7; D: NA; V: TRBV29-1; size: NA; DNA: TGCAGCGCAGCCAGGGCCCCCCAAGGTTACTCCTACGAGCAGTACTTC; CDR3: CSAARAPQGYSYEQYF
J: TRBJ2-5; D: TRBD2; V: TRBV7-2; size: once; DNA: TGTGCCAGCAGCTTAGCGCGAGCGGGATTCTACCAAGAGACCCAGTACTTC; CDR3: CASSLARAGFYQETQYF
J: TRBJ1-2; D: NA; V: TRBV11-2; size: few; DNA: TGTGCCAGCAGCTTAGATCAGAACTATGGCTACACCTTC; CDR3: CASSLDQNYGYTF
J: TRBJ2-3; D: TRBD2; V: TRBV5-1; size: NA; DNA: TGCGCCAGCAGCTTGACCGGGACTAGCCGCACAGATACGCAGTATTTT; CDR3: CASSLTGTSRTDTQYF
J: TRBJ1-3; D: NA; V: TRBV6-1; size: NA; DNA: TGTGCCAGCAGTGAAGGATTTGGGGGCTCTGGAAACACCATATATTTT; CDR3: CASSEGFGGSGNTIYF
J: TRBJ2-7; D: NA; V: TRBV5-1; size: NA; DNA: TGCGCCAGCAGCTTGGATGCGGGGCCCCCCTACGAGCAGTACTTC; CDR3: CASSLDAGPPYEQYF
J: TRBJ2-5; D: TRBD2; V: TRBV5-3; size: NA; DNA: TGTGCCAGAAGCCTCAATTTACCGGGACTAGCGGGAGGGGTAGGGAGAGAGACCCAGTACTTC; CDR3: CARSLNLPGLAGGVGRETQYF
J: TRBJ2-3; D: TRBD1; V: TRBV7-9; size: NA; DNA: TGTGCCAGCAGCTCGGTCCCGGGACAGGGTGTGGGAGTTGTAGATACGCAGTATTTT; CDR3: CASSSVPGQGVGVVDTQYF
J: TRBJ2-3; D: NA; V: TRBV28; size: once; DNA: TGTGCCAGCAGTTTATGGGACTTGAGAACAGGCACAGATACGCAGTATTTT; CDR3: CASSLWDLRTGTDTQYF